This section outlines one T cell receptor (beta chain) sequence together with its context. The antigen it binds to is not known. One end of the junction fails to match germline, which may point to a read error. The data are from a study of human T cells and chemical hapten exposure (dated by TCRdb to about 2021). For context, the study as a whole: For sensitization, 2% DPC in acetone was applied to a roughly 2 cm by roughly 2 cm area of upper inner arm skin. Weekly therapeutic DPC doses were additionally applied to the scalp of patients throughout the roughly 24-week study period. For TCR sequencing, blood came from about 28 alopecia patients at anywhere from one to four time points (pre-sensitization, 2, 6 and 24 weeks). Most of the patients in the cohort were female, and the cohort covered alopecia areata with under or over 50% scalp involvement, alopecia totalis and alopecia universalis. Libraries were pooled for sequencing, and per-sample TCR yields varied mainly because of small differences in library volumes within the pool. In alopecia patients, the study followed how the peripheral blood TCR repertoire changed in vivo over primary and secondary sensitization to diphenylcyclopropenone (DPC), a hapten. Blood was sampled from patients pre-sensitization (week 0) and at 2, 6 and about 24 weeks after DPC sensitization. Patch tests used Finn chambers with 0.01% DPC on the upper back, scored after 6 days by International Contact Dermatitis Research Group standards.

Per the germline V gene, SGHDN is the CDR1 and FVKESK is the CDR2. The CDR3 holds 14 amino acids from the cysteine to the phenylalanine. This entry keeps only the CDR3 DNA: 42 bases, framed from base 1. The library was produced with RACE. The sequencer was a NextSeq 500. Library preparation attached unique molecular identifiers to individual cDNA molecules for quantitative, reproducible TCR counting. Both TCR alpha and TCR beta chains were sequenced from each blood RNA sample. In the source study's methods: The median number of TCRs per sample was some 100,000, ranging from roughly 20,000 to 690,600. V, J and CDR3 annotation of the TCR reads was carried out using the Decombinator software suite. For the PS versus PT1 abundance plots, all samples were subsampled to the same number of TCRs (28,000). TCRs were defined as expanded if absent before sensitization and observed at least eight times at the 2-week time point. TCRdb reanalyzed the raw reads on its own, using fastp at Q25 for trimming and MiXCR for clone calling, and kept in-frame beta chains. When rows share a CDR3 protein, they turn into one entry using the most common DNA and genes. In this record, the V and J calls reflect TCRdb's handling and not the investigators' own analysis. The sample yields some 200,000 distinct CDR3 sequences; about a fifth were counted once. The leading ten clones occupy under 8.5% of the sample.

Beyond this particular receptor, the publication reports: Expanded TCRs formed significantly more large CDR3 similarity clusters than pre-sensitization or healthy control sets, consistent with antigen-driven responses. Alopecia, a presumed autoimmune disease, was present in all patients, so the immune response of the patients might differ from that of healthy individuals. After repeated subsampling, the strength of the expansion versus patch-test correlation and the threshold at which it became significant changed. Patch test score correlated positively with the number of PT1 expanded TCRs, reaching significance at thresholds 8, 16 and 32 but not at 4. DPC sensitization did not change the number of TCRs with a frequency above 1 in 1000, and there was no evidence of changes in global repertoire structure.

Reading the label with the study, this specimen's time point is: patch test 1, 2 weeks after DPC sensitization. Explained via the paper, the treatment or condition label denotes: therapeutic diphenylcyclopropenone sensitization with weekly scalp DPC. At every patch-test visit, the blood draw took place before the patch test was put on. Eligible patients were aged 18 to 70, diagnosed with alopecia, deemed suitable for DPC therapy, and excluded if pregnant. Total RNA was isolated from unfractionated whole blood collected in Tempus Blood RNA tubes. The TCR was taken from a woman aged 45-65 years with alopecia areata. Some clones in this sample may be carry-over from other donors' samples. This specimen was whole blood, taken in connection with sensitization to the hapten diphenylcyclopropenone (DPC). This sequence uses TRBV14 and TRBJ2-1, with the D gene not clear enough to name. The DNA is TGTGCCAGAAGACAAGAATTCGGTGAGGATGAGAAGTTCTTC. This translates into CARRQEFGEDEKFF.